The present T cell receptor beta chain was sequenced within a study of shared clonotypes between healthy human individuals. Whole-study context: CD4 naive and memory got three plates each, CD8 naive two, CD8 memory one. Study-level results: Despite large depth, rarefaction showed incomplete sorted-subset sequencing. Estimated clonotype richness was generally higher in naive than memory subsets.

Repertoires were generated with immunoSEQ multiplex PCR, while TCRdb's copy carries only in-frame clones and drops some. The table records 2 million to 2.5 million clones, about 94% of them present only once. Germline V gene sequence: CDR1 SQVTM, CDR2 ANQGSEA. The CDR3 spans 12 residues. V lost 7 bases, J lost 6 bases, and 8 bases stayed unmatched. To note about this clone: Its target is unknown.

Selected positively for CCR7 and CD45RO-negative, naive CD8 cells excluded terminally differentiated effector memory CD45RA+ cells. The source of this sequence is a young man in good health. V gene TRBV29-1 combines with J gene TRBJ2-7; 8 bases fit TRBD1. The sequencing sample was made of naive CD8+ T cells sorted from blood. The CDR3 loop is CSAQGASTEQYF. As DNA, the CDR3 is TGCAGCGCGCAGGGGGCCTCTACCGAGCAGTACTTC.